The following is a T cell receptor beta chain sequence with its context. Its target is not known. The sample belongs to a study of graft-versus-host responses after intestinal transplantation. Profiled with immunoSEQ multiplex PCR; TCRdb holds only in-frame clones, not every one. The table has about 100,000 clones, 90% to 95% seen once. With 1 base removed from V and 1 base from J, the gap between germline ends came to 7 bases. Germline loops: CDR1 SEHNR, CDR2 FQNEAQ (reference sequence). The length of the CDR3 is 15 residues. Whole-study findings and limits: Recipient-marrow GvH clones were detected, some having first appeared in ileum or blood. There was an association between peak levels of circulating GvH clones and early post-transplant HvG declines.

The TCR originated in a human donor who received an intestinal transplant. Material: unstimulated CD8+ T cells sorted from spleen or lymph node cells, obtained before intestinal transplant. The chain uses TRBV7-9 and TRBJ2-2; D ambiguous. DNA for the CDR3: TGTGCCAGCAGCTTAGAAAACAGGAACACCGGGGAGCTGTTTTTT. It translates to CASSLENRNTGELFF.